This T cell receptor beta chain derives from a study of cytotoxic CD8 clonotypes in ibrutinib-treated CLL. Study-level background: Following treatment for a median about 13 months, range 6 to 36, response samples were then taken. Samples showed on average about 280,000 productive templates and 80,000 to 100,000 productive rearrangements. Study results and limitations: Contraction or stability on treatment was seen for public clonotypes, which were uncommon. Sustained-remission and progressing patients had different sampling times.

Notes on this clone: Its antigen is unidentified.

Assay used: immunoSEQ multiplex PCR; TCRdb lists only in-frame clones, some missing. There are under 75,000 clones in the sample; around 68% occur only once, and roughly 45% lies in the top ten. The sequence was collected from a human donor with chronic lymphocytic leukemia. The material sequenced was PBMCs, taken after 12 months of ibrutinib treatment.

The CDR3 loop is CASSYGPPNEQFF. The CDR3 DNA follows: TGTGCCAGCAGTTATGGCCCCCCCAATGAGCAGTTCTTC. The rearrangement joins TRBV6-6 to TRBJ2-1; D unresolved. Germline V gene sequence: CDR1 MNHNY, CDR2 SVGAGI (reference sequence). V lost 3 bases and J lost 6, with 9 bases in between. This CDR3 contains 13 residues.